Listed below are T cell receptor beta chains from one sample, sequenced in a study of OX40 agonist ivuxolimab in advanced cancers. Profiling relied on immunoSEQ multiplex PCR, and the TCRdb table lists in-frame clones only, not all of them. The sample shows more than 75,000 clones, approximately 91% of them seen only once. Sequences were derived from CD4+ or CD8+ T cells sorted from blood, sampled in a trial of the OX40 agonist ivuxolimab. The receptors were sampled from an adult with an advanced solid tumor such as melanoma, head and neck, liver or kidney cancer. The CDR3 runs from the conserved cysteine through the conserved F or W. Fields, in order: CDR3 DNA, CDR3 protein, V gene, clone size, D gene, J gene. D genes are given only for firm matches. A row's size may be missing; if present it is once, few, many or a size class.

DNA: TGTGCCAGCAGTTTAAGGGCGGGATACACCGGGGAGCTGTTTTTT
CDR3: CASSLRAGYTGELFF
V: TRBV27
size: NA
D: NA
J: TRBJ2-2

DNA: TGTGCCAGCAGCATCCGGGACAGGGGGCTTGGCGAGCAGTACTTC
CDR3: CASSIRDRGLGEQYF
V: TRBV7-2
size: once
D: TRBD1
J: TRBJ2-7

DNA: TGTGCCAGCAGCTTCCCCGCGGGAGAAATCCACGAGCAGTACTTC
CDR3: CASSFPAGEIHEQYF
V: TRBV5-4
size: once
D: TRBD2
J: TRBJ2-7

DNA: TGTGCCAGCAGCTTAGTCGGCATATCAACCGGATCCTACGAGCAGTACTTC
CDR3: CASSLVGISTGSYEQYF
V: TRBV7-9
size: NA
D: NA
J: TRBJ2-7

DNA: TGTGCCAGCAGAGGGGCAGGGGGTTCAAATGGCTACACCTTC
CDR3: CASRGAGGSNGYTF
V: TRBV27
size: NA
D: TRBD1
J: TRBJ1-2

DNA: TGTGCCAGCAGCTCCTTTGGGTTTAACACCGGGGAGCTGTTTTTT
CDR3: CASSSFGFNTGELFF
V: TRBV7-8
size: NA
D: NA
J: TRBJ2-2

DNA: TGCGCCAGCAGCGTTCTAGCGGGGGGGCCGAGCGCCTACAATGAGCAGTTCTTC
CDR3: CASSVLAGGPSAYNEQFF
V: TRBV5-1
size: NA
D: TRBD2
J: TRBJ2-1

DNA: TGTGCCAGCAGCTCGAGCACTAGCGGGGGGTACAATGAGCAGTTCTTC
CDR3: CASSSSTSGGYNEQFF
V: TRBV5-4
size: NA
D: TRBD2
J: TRBJ2-1

DNA: TGCGCCAGCAGCTTGTATTCCCAGAGAGAGACCCAGTACTTC
CDR3: CASSLYSQRETQYF
V: TRBV5-1
size: once
D: NA
J: TRBJ2-5

DNA: TGTGCCAGCAGGCCCCCCGCATCATACGAGCAGTACTTC
CDR3: CASRPPASYEQYF
V: TRBV6-5
size: NA
D: NA
J: TRBJ2-7

DNA: TGTGCCAGCAGCTCAGAGCGACTGGACGAGCAGTACTTC
CDR3: CASSSERLDEQYF
V: TRBV7-6
size: once
D: NA
J: TRBJ2-7

DNA: TGCAGTGCTAGTTACCCCGAGCAGTACTTC
CDR3: CSASYPEQYF
V: TRBV20-1
size: NA
D: NA
J: TRBJ2-7

DNA: TGCGCCAGCAGCCAAGATAGGGCTAGCGGGGGTGACATTCAGTACTTC
CDR3: CASSQDRASGGDIQYF
V: TRBV4-3
size: NA
D: TRBD2
J: TRBJ2-4

DNA: TGTGCCAGCAGCTTAAGGAGGGGCACTGAAGCTTTCTTT
CDR3: CASSLRRGTEAFF
V: TRBV7-2
size: NA
D: NA
J: TRBJ1-1

DNA: TGTGCCAGCAGCTTCACAGGGTTAGCCAAAAACATTCAGTACTTC
CDR3: CASSFTGLAKNIQYF
V: TRBV6-5
size: NA
D: NA
J: TRBJ2-4

DNA: TGTGCCAGCAGTCCAACTAGCGGGGGTTACAATGAGCAGTTCTTC
CDR3: CASSPTSGGYNEQFF
V: TRBV28
size: NA
D: TRBD2
J: TRBJ2-1